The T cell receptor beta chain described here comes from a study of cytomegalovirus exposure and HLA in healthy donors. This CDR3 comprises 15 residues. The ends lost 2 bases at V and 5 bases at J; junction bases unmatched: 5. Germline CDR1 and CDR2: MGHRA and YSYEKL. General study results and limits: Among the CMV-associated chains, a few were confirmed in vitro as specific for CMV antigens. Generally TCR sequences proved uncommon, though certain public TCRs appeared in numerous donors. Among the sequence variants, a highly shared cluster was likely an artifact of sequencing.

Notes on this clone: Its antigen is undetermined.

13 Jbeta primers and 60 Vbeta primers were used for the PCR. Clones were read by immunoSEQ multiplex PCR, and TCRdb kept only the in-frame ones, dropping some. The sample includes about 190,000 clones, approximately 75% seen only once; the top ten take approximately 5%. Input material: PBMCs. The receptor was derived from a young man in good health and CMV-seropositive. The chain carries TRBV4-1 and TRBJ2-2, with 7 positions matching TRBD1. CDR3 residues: CASSQPGQLTGELFF. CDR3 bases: TGCGCCAGCAGCCAACCGGGACAGCTGACCGGGGAGCTGTTTTTT.